The rows below give T cell receptor beta chains drawn from one sample of a study of blood T cell repertoires in COVID-19. The protocol was immunoSEQ multiplex PCR, while the TCRdb copy is restricted to in-frame clones and leaves out a portion. The sample yields tens of thousands of clones, around 86% seen once. Specimen: peripheral blood. Receptors were obtained from a woman older than 75 with acute or convalescent COVID-19. Both conserved end residues are part of each CDR3. The order of the fields is D gene, J gene, clone size, V gene, CDR3 DNA, CDR3 protein. The D gene is left open where the match is weak. Not every row has a clone size; where given, it reads once, few, many or a size class.

d_gene: -; j_gene: TRBJ1-3; abundance: -; v_gene: TRBV5-1; CDR3nt: TGCGCCAGCAGCTTGGAGACTCGTAGGTCTGGAAACACCATATATTTT; CDR3aa: CASSLETRRSGNTIYF
d_gene: -; j_gene: TRBJ2-7; abundance: -; v_gene: TRBV13; CDR3nt: TGTGCCAGCAGCTTAGACCAGGGTGGCCCACCAACCTACGAGCAGTACTTC; CDR3aa: CASSLDQGGPPTYEQYF
d_gene: -; j_gene: TRBJ2-5; abundance: -; v_gene: TRBV9; CDR3nt: TGTGCCAGCAGCCCAACAGGGGGTGGCGGGAGATCGGAAGAGACCCAGTACTTC; CDR3aa: CASSPTGGGGRSEETQYF
d_gene: -; j_gene: TRBJ1-3; abundance: -; v_gene: TRBV30; CDR3nt: TGTGCCTGGAAACTCTCTGGAAACACCATATATTTT; CDR3aa: CAWKLSGNTIYF
d_gene: TRBD2; j_gene: TRBJ2-1; abundance: once; v_gene: TRBV18; CDR3nt: TGTGCCAGCTCCGAGAGACTAGCGGGGGTCTACAATGAGCAGTTCTTC; CDR3aa: CASSERLAGVYNEQFF
d_gene: TRBD1; j_gene: TRBJ1-6; abundance: few; v_gene: TRBV18; CDR3nt: TGTGCCAGCTCACCAGGACAGGGGGCCAGTAATTCACCCCTCCACTTT; CDR3aa: CASSPGQGASNSPLHF
d_gene: -; j_gene: TRBJ2-5; abundance: -; v_gene: TRBV5-8; CDR3nt: TGTGCCAGCAGCCCGTACAACCAAGAGACCCAGTACTTC; CDR3aa: CASSPYNQETQYF
d_gene: TRBD1; j_gene: TRBJ1-2; abundance: -; v_gene: TRBV3-1/TRBV3-2; CDR3nt: TGTGCCAGCAGCCGTCAGGGGGACTATGGCTACACCTTC; CDR3aa: CASSRQGDYGYTF
d_gene: TRBD1; j_gene: TRBJ2-7; abundance: -; v_gene: TRBV29-1; CDR3nt: TGCAGCGTTGTACGGGACAGCTACGAGCAGTACTTC; CDR3aa: CSVVRDSYEQYF
d_gene: TRBD1; j_gene: TRBJ1-1; abundance: few; v_gene: TRBV7-9; CDR3nt: TGTGCCAGCAGCAAGGACAGGGCGAGAACTGAAGCTTTCTTT; CDR3aa: CASSKDRARTEAFF
d_gene: TRBD1; j_gene: TRBJ2-2; abundance: -; v_gene: TRBV12-5; CDR3nt: TGTGCTAGTGGTTCCGACCGACAGGGAATCACCGGGGAGCTGTTTTTT; CDR3aa: CASGSDRQGITGELFF
d_gene: -; j_gene: TRBJ2-2; abundance: -; v_gene: TRBV19; CDR3nt: TGTGCCAGTAGTACGTCGGGAGCGAACACCGGGGAGCTGTTTTTT; CDR3aa: CASSTSGANTGELFF
d_gene: TRBD2; j_gene: TRBJ2-3; abundance: once; v_gene: TRBV5-1; CDR3nt: TGCGCCAGCAGCTTTGGGACTAGCGGGAGTTTGAATACGCAGTATTTT; CDR3aa: CASSFGTSGSLNTQYF
d_gene: -; j_gene: TRBJ1-1; abundance: -; v_gene: TRBV3-1/TRBV3-2; CDR3nt: TGTGCCAGCAGCCAGGTACCGGGGGGACTGGTGAACACTGAAGCTTTCTTT; CDR3aa: CASSQVPGGLVNTEAFF
d_gene: TRBD2; j_gene: TRBJ2-3; abundance: -; v_gene: TRBV7-2; CDR3nt: TGTGCCAGCAGCCCCACTAGCGGCACTAGCACAGATACGCAGTATTTT; CDR3aa: CASSPTSGTSTDTQYF
d_gene: TRBD1; j_gene: TRBJ2-7; abundance: -; v_gene: TRBV3-1/TRBV3-2; CDR3nt: TGTGCCAGCAGCCATTTCGGGACAGGGGGCGCCTACGAGCAGTACTTC; CDR3aa: CASSHFGTGGAYEQYF
d_gene: TRBD1; j_gene: TRBJ2-2; abundance: -; v_gene: TRBV11-1; CDR3nt: TGTGCCAGCAGCCAAGACAGGGACACCGGGGAGCTGTTTTTT; CDR3aa: CASSQDRDTGELFF
d_gene: TRBD2; j_gene: TRBJ2-7; abundance: -; v_gene: TRBV4-1; CDR3nt: TGCGCCAGCAGCCTTAAAAGCGGGGGGGCCTACGAGCAGTACTTC; CDR3aa: CASSLKSGGAYEQYF
d_gene: TRBD2; j_gene: TRBJ2-1; abundance: -; v_gene: TRBV27; CDR3nt: TGTGCCAGCAGTTCCCTAGCGGGGGTTTACAATGAGCAGTTCTTC; CDR3aa: CASSSLAGVYNEQFF
d_gene: -; j_gene: TRBJ2-1; abundance: -; v_gene: TRBV11-1; CDR3nt: TGTGCCAGCAGCAAAAACAATTATGAGCAGTTCTTC; CDR3aa: CASSKNNYEQFF
d_gene: -; j_gene: TRBJ1-5; abundance: -; v_gene: TRBV7-8; CDR3nt: TGTGCCAGCAGCTTAGGGGGGGGGCTCAATCAGCCCCAGCATTTT; CDR3aa: CASSLGGGLNQPQHF
d_gene: TRBD1; j_gene: TRBJ1-1; abundance: -; v_gene: TRBV3-1/TRBV3-2; CDR3nt: TGTGCCAGCAGCCCGGACAGGGGCACTGAAGCTTTCTTT; CDR3aa: CASSPDRGTEAFF